This TCR beta chain appears in the sequencing data of a study of Graves' ophthalmopathy and Graves' hyperthyroidism. Broader study findings: Most thyroid clonotypes with frequency above 0.001 were detected in blood too.

Trimming took 0 bases from V and 11 from J, leaving 10 bases between them. This CDR3 is 13 amino acids long. Germline V CDR1 and CDR2: KGHDR, SFDVKD. Worth noting for this clonotype: Its target is unknown.

RNA served as the template for amplifying TCR beta CDR3 regions. Following a first-round RT-PCR that used HTBI primers, a second-round multiplex PCR was carried out. TCRdb recomputed calls from the multiplex PCR reads with MiXCR, one row per CDR3 protein. The sample has 500,000 to 800,000 distinct CDR3 sequences; over 40% are singletons. V and J are TRBV24-1 and TRBJ1-5; D unclear. This TCR came from an adult man with Graves' ophthalmopathy. The sequenced sample consisted of peripheral blood. The CDR3 nucleotides read TGTGCCACCAGTGATTTGGTCGGGGAGACCCAGCATTTT. Protein product: CATSDLVGETQHF.